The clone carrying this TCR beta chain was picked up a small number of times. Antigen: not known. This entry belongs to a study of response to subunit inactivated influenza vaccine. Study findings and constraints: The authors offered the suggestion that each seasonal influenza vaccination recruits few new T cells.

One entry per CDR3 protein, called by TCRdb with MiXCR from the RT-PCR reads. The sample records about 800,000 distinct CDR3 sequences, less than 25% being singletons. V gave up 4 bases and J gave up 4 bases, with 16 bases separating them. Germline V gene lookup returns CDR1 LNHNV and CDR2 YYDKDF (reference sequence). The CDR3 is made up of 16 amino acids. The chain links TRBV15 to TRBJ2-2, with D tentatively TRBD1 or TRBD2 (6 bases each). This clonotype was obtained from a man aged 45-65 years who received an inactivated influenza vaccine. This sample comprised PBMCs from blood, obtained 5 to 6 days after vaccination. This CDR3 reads CATSKDARGGTGELFF. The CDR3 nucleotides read TGTGCCACCAGCAAGGACGCCAGGGGAGGCACCGGGGAGCTGTTTTTT. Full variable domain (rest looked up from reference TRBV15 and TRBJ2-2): DAMVIQNPRYQVTQFGKPVTLSCSQTLNHNVMYWYQQKSSQAPKLLFHYYDKDFNNEADTPDNFQSRRPNTSFCFLDIRSPGLGDTAMYLCATSKDARGGTGELFFGEGSRLTVL.